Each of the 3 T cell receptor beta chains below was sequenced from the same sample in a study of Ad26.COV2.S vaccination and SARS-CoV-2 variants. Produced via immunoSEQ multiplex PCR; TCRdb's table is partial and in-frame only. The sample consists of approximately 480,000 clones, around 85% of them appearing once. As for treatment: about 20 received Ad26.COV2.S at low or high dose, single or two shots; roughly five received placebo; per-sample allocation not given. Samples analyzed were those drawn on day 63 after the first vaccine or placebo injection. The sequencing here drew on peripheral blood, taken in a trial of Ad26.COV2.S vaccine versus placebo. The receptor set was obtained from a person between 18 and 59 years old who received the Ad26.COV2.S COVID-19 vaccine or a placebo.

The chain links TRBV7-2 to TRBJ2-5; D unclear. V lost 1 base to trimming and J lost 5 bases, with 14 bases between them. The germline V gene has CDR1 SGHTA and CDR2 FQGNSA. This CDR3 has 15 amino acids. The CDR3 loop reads CASSLVSTPRETQYF. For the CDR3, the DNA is TGTGCCAGCAGCTTAGTGTCGACCCCGAGGGAGACCCAGTACTTC. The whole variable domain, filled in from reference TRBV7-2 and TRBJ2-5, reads GAGVSQSPSNKVTEKGKDVELRCDPISGHTALYWYRQSLGQGLEFLIYFQGNSAPDKSGLPSDRFSAERTGGSVSTLTIQRTQQEDSAVYLCASSLVSTPRETQYFGPGTRLLVL.

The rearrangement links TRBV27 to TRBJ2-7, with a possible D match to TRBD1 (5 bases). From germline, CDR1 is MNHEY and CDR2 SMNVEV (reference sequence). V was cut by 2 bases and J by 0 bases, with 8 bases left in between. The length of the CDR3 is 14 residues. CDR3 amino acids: CASSLGRGSYEQYF. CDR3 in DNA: TGTGCCAGCAGTTTAGGAAGGGGCTCCTACGAGCAGTACTTC.

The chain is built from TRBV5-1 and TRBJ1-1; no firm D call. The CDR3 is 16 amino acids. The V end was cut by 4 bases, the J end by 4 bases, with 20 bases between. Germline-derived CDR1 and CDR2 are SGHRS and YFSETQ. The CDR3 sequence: CASSGPTTGKFTEAFF. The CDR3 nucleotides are TGCGCCAGCAGCGGCCCCACGACGGGGAAGTTCACTGAAGCTTTCTTT.